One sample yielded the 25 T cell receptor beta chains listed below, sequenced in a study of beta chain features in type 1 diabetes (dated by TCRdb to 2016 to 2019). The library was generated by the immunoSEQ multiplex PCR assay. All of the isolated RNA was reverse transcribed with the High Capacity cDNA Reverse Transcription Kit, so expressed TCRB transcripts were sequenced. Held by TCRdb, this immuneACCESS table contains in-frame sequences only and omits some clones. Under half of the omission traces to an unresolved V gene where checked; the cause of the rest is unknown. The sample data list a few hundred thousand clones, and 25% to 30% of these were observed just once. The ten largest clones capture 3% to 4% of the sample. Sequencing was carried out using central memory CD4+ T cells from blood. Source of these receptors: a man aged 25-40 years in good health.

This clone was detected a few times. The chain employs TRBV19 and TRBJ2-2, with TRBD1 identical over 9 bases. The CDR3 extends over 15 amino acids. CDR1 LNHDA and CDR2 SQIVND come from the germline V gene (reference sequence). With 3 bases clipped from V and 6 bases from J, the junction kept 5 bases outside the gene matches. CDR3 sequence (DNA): TGTGCCAGTAGTATGACCGGGACAGGGTCCGGGGAGCTGTTTTTT. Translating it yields CASSMTGTGSGELFF.

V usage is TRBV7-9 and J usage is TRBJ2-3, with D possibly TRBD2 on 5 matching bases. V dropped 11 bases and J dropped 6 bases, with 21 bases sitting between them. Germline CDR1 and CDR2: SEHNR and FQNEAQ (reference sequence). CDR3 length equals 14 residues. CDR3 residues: CAVKPGKRHDTQYF. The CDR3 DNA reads TGTGCCGTCAAGCCCGGGAAGAGGCACGATACGCAGTATTTT.

CDR3 region: CASSQASAGLYEQYF. CDR3 nucleotides: TGCGCCAGCAGCCAAGCTTCCGCCGGACTCTACGAGCAGTACTTC. This chain uses TRBV4-1 with TRBJ2-7; a possible D gene is TRBD2 (5 bases). V was shortened by 1 base and J by 3 bases, with 13 bases between the two germline ends. This CDR3 is 15 amino acids long. Germline values: CDR1 MGHRA, CDR2 YSYEKL.

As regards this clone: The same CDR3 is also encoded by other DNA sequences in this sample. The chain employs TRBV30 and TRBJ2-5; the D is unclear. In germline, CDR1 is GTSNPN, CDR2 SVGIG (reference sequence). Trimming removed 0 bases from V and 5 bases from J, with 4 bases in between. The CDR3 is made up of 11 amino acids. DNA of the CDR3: TGTGCCTGGAGTGTACGTGAGACCCAGTACTTC. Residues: CAWSVRETQYF. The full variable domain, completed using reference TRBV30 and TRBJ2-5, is SQTIHQWPATLVQPVGSPLSLECTVEGTSNPNLYWYRQAAGRGLQLLFYSVGIGQISSEVPQNLSASRPQDRQFILSSKKLLLSDSGFYLCAWSVRETQYFGPGTRLLVL.

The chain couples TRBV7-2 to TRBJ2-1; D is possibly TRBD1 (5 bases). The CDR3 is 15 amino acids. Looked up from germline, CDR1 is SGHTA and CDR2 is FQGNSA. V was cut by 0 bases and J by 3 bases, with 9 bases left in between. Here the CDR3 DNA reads TGTGCCAGCAGCTTAGCAACAGGTTACTACAATGAGCAGTTCTTC. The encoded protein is CASSLATGYYNEQFF.

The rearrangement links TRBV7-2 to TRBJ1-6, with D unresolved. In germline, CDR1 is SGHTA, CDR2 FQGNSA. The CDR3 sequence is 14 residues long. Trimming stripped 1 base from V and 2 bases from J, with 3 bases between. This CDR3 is CASSLGAYNSPLHF. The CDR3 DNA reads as TGTGCCAGCAGCTTAGGGGCCTATAATTCACCCCTCCACTTT. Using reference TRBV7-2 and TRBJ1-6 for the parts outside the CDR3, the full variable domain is GAGVSQSPSNKVTEKGKDVELRCDPISGHTALYWYRQSLGQGLEFLIYFQGNSAPDKSGLPSDRFSAERTGGSVSTLTIQRTQQEDSAVYLCASSLGAYNSPLHFGNGTRLTVT.

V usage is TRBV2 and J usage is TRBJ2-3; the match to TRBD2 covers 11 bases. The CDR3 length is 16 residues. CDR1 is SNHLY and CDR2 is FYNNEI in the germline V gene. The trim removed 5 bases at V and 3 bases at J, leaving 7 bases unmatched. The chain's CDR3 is CASSPHGLAGTDTQYF. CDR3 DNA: TGTGCCAGCAGTCCGCACGGACTAGCGGGTACAGATACGCAGTATTTT.

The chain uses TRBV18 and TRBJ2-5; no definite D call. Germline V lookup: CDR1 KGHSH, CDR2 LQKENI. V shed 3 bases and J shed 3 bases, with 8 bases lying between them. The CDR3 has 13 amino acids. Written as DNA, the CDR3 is TGTGCCAGCTCACCTGAATGGGAAGAGACCCAGTACTTC. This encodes CASSPEWEETQYF.

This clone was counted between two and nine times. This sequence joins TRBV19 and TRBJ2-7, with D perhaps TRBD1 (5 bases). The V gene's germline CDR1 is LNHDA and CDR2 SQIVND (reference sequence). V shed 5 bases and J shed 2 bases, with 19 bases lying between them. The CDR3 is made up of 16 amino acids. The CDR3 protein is CASSPNSDTKPYEQYF. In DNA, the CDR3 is TGTGCCAGTAGTCCCAACTCGGACACAAAGCCCTACGAGCAGTACTTC.

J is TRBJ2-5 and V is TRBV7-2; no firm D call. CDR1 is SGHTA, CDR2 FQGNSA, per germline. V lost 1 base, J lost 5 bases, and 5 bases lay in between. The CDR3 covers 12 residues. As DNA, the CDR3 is TGTGCCAGCAGCTTAGTCAAGGAGACCCAGTACTTC. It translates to CASSLVKETQYF.

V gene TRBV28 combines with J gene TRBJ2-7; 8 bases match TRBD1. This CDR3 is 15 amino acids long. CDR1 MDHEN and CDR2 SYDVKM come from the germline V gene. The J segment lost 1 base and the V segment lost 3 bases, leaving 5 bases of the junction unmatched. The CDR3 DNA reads TGTGCCAGCAGTTTTACAGGGGACAGGTCCTACGAGCAGTACTTC. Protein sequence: CASSFTGDRSYEQYF.

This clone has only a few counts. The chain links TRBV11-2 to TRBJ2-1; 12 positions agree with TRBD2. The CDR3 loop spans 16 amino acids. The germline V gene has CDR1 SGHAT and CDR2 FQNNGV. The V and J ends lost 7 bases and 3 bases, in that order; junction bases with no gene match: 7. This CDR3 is CASTQRLAGVYNEQFF. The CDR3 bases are TGTGCCAGCACCCAGAGACTAGCGGGAGTCTACAATGAGCAGTTCTTC.

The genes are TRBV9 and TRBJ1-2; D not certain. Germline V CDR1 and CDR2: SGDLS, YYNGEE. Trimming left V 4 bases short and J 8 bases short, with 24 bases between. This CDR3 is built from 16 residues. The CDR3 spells CASSPYTARAARGYTF. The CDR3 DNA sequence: TGTGCCAGCAGCCCGTACACAGCCCGTGCAGCGAGAGGCTACACCTTC.

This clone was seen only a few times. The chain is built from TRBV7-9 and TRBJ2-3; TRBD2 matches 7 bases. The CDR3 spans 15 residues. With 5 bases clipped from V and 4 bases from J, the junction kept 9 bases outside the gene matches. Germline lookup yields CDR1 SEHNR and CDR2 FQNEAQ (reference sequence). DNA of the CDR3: TGTGCCAGCAGCCCGGGAGGCGGGGCAGCAGATACGCAGTATTTT. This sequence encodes CASSPGGGAADTQYF.

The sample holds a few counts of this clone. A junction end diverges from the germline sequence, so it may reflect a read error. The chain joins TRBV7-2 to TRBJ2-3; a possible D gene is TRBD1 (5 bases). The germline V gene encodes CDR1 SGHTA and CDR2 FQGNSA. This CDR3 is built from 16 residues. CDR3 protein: CASSQEVAGFADTQYF. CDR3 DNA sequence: TGCGCCAGCAGCCAAGAGGTTGCAGGGTTCGCAGATACGCAGTATTTT.

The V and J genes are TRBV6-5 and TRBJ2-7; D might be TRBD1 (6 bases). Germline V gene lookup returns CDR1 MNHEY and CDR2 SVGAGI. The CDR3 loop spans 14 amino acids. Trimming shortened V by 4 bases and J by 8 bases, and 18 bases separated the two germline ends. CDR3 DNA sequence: TGTGCCAGCAGTTCAAGGGGGATGGGACCGCAGCAGTACTTC. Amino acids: CASSSRGMGPQQYF.

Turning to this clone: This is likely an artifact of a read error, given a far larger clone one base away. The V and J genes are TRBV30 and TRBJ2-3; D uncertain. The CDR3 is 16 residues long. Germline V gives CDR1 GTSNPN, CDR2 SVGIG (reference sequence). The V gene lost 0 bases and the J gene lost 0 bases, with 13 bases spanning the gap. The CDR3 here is CAWSVPCATSTDTQYF. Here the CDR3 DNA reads TGTGCCTGGAGTGTGCCCTGTGCCACTAGCACAGATACGCAGTATTTT.

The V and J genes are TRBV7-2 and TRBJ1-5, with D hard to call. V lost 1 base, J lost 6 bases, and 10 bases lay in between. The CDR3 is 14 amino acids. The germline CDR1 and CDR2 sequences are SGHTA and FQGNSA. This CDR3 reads CASSLDTATQPQHF. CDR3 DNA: TGTGCCAGCAGCTTAGACACGGCGACTCAGCCCCAGCATTTT.

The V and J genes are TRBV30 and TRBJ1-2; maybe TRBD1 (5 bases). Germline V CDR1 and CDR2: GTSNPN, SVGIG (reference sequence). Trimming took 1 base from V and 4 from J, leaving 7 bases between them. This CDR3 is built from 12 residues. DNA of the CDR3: TGTGCCTGGAGTGGAGGGACCTATGGCTACACCTTC. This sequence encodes CAWSGGTYGYTF.

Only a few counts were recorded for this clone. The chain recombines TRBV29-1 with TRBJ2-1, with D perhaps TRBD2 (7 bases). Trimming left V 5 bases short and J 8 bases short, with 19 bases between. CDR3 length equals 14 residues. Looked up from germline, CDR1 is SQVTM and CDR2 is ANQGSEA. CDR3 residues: CSVWGGGFEDEQFF. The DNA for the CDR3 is TGCAGCGTTTGGGGCGGGGGCTTTGAAGATGAGCAGTTCTTC.

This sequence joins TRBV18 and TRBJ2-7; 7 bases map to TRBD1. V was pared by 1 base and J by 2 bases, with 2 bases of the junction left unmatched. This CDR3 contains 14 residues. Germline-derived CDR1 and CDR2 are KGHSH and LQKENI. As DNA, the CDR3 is TGTGCCAGCTCACCACTACAGGGGACCTACGAGCAGTACTTC. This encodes CASSPLQGTYEQYF.

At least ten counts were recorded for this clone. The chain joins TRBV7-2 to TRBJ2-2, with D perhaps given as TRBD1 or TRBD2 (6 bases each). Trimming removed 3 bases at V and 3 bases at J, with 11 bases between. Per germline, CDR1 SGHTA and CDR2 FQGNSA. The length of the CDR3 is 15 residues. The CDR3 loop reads CASSFLGGDTGELFF. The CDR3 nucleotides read TGTGCCAGCAGCTTCTTGGGGGGCGACACCGGGGAGCTGTTTTTT.

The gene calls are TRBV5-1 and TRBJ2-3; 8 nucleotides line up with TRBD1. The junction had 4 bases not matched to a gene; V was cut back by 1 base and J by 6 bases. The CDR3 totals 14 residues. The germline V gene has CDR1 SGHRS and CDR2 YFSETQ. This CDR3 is CASSLPDRGDTQYF. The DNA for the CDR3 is TGCGCCAGCAGCTTGCCCGACAGGGGCGATACGCAGTATTTT.

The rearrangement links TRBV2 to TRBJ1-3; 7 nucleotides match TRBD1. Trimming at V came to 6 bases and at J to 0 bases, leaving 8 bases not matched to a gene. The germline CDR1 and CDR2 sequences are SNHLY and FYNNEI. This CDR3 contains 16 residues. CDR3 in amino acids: CASRDRTGSSGNTIYF. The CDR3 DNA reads TGTGCCAGCAGGGACCGGACAGGCAGCTCTGGAAACACCATATATTTT. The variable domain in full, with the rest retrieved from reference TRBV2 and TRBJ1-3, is EPEVTQTPSHQVTQMGQEVILRCVPISNHLYFYWYRQILGQKVEFLVSFYNNEISEKSEIFDDQFSVERPDGSNFTLKIRSTKLEDSAMYFCASRDRTGSSGNTIYFGEGSWLTVV.

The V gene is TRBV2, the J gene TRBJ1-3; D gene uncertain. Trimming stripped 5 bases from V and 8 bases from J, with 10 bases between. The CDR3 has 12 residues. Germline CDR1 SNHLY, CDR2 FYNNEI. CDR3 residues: CASSPAGYTIYF. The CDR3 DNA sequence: TGTGCCAGCAGTCCCGCGGGCTACACCATATATTTT.